This T cell receptor (beta chain) is from a study of T-cell reconstitution after alpha-beta-depleted transplantation in children (dated by TCRdb to 2016 to 2017). In terms of the full investigation: Using TCR repertoire profiling, the study quantitatively followed how T-cell immune reconstitution unfolded in children after TCRalphabeta/CD19-depleted allogeneic hematopoietic cell transplantation.

Library preparation employed PCR. Sequencing took place on an Illumina HiSeq 2500. TCR libraries were prepared with molecular barcoding, using unique molecular identifiers to normalize TCRbeta repertoire quantification. In TCRdb, the public reads were trimmed at Q25 with fastp and aligned with MiXCR, with productive beta chains retained. Each CDR3 protein appears once, grouped with its most common genes and DNA. In all, the sample holds 600,000 to 700,000 distinct CDR3 sequences, and roughly 17% of those were seen once. The top ten hold approximately 1% of the sample. V is cut by 4 bases and J by 0 bases, and the space between the germline ends is 11 bases. The germline V gene specifies SGHDT as CDR1 and YYEEEE as CDR2. From the cysteine through the phenylalanine, the CDR3 covers 15 amino acids. Only the CDR3 DNA stays, 45 bases, in frame from base 1. This clonotype was found many times. Its recognized antigen is unknown. No base-level quality is on record; no much larger clone is a single base apart.

The sequencing used PBMCs from the stem cell graft donor, collected from the stem cell graft. The origin of this receptor is a human donor who donated a stem cell graft to a child with acute myeloid leukemia. Recombination joined TRBV5-6 with TRBJ1-3, with the D segment identity uncertain. The DNA is as follows: TGTGCCAGCAGCACGATACTGATCTCTGGAAACACCATATATTTT. The translation is CASSTILISGNTIYF.